This T cell receptor (beta chain) comes out of a study of cytomegalovirus exposure and HLA in healthy donors. Study-wide results and limits: Accurate predictions that matched the HLA-A and HLA-B alleles of most subjects were reportedly made from TCR beta sequences. Generally TCR sequences proved uncommon, though certain public TCRs appeared in numerous donors. A later analysis showed TCR association rates differing by HLA locus, peaking at DRB1 and lowest at HLA-C. TCR beta chains numbering under 200 were designated cytomegalovirus-associated.

Germline values: CDR1 SGHRS, CDR2 YFSETQ. V trimming: 4 bases; J trimming: 8 bases; junction bases outside the gene matches: 7. The CDR3 consists of 13 residues. Comment on this clone: The antigen is undetermined.

In the PCR, 60 Vbeta and 13 Jbeta primers were used. Clones were read by immunoSEQ multiplex PCR, and TCRdb kept only the in-frame ones, dropping some. Of 150,000 to 200,000 clones in the sample, 86% were seen once. The clonotype originates from a woman between 18 and 29 years old in good health and CMV-seronegative. Sequences were obtained from PBMCs. The rearrangement links TRBV5-1 to TRBJ1-2; TRBD1 aligns across 8 bases. CDR3 bases: TGCGCCAGCAGCCCCCGGACAGGGAACGGCTACACCTTC. Amino acids: CASSPRTGNGYTF. Full variable domain (missing parts from reference TRBV5-1 and TRBJ1-2): KAGVTQTPRYLIKTRGQQVTLSCSPISGHRSVSWYQQTPGQGLQFLFEYFSETQRNKGNFPGRFSGRQFSNSRSEMNVSTLELGDSALYLCASSPRTGNGYTFGSGTRLTVV.